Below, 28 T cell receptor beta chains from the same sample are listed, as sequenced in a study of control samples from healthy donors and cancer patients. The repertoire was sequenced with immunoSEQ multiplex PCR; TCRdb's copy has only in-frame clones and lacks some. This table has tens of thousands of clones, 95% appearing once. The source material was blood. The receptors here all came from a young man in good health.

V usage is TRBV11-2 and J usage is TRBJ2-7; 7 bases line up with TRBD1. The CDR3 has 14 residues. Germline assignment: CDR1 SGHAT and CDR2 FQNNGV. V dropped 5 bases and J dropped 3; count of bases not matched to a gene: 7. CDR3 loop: CASSPDRTIYEQYF. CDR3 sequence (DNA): TGTGCCAGCAGCCCGGACAGGACGATCTACGAGCAGTACTTC.

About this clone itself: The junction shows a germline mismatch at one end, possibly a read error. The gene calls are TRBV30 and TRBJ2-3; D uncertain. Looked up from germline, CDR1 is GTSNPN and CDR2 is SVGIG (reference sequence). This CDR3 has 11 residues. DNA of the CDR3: TGTGTCTGGAGTGAATCGTTCGCGCAGTATTTT. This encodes CVWSESFAQYF. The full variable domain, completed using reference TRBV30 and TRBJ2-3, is SQTIHQWPATLVQPVGSPLSLECTVEGTSNPNLYWYRQAAGRGLQLLFYSVGIGQISSEVPQNLSASRPQDRQFILSSKKLLLSDSGFYLCVWSESFAQYFGPGTRLTVL.

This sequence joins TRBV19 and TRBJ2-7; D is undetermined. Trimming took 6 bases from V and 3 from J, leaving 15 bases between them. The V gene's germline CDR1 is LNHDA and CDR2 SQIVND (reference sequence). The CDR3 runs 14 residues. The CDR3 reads CASRPTTPGYEQYF. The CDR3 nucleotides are TGTGCCAGTAGACCTACTACTCCGGGCTACGAGCAGTACTTC.

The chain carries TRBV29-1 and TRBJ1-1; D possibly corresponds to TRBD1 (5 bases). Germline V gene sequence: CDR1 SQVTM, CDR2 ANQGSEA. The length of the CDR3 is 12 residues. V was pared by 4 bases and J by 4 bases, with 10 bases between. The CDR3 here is CSVVGGITEAFF. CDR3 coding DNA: TGCAGCGTTGTGGGGGGGATCACTGAAGCTTTCTTT.

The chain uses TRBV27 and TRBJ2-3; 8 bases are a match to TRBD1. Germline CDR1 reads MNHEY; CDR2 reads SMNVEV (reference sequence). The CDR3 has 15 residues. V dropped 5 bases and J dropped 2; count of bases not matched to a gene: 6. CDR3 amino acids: CASSPGQGLTDTQYF. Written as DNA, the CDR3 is TGTGCCAGCAGTCCCGGACAGGGTCTCACAGATACGCAGTATTTT.

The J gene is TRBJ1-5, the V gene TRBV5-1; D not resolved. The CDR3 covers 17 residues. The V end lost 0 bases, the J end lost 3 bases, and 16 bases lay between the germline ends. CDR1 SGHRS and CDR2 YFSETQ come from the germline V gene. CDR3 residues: CASSLVERRVDNQPQHF. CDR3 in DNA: TGCGCCAGCAGCTTGGTGGAGAGGAGGGTTGACAATCAGCCCCAGCATTTT.

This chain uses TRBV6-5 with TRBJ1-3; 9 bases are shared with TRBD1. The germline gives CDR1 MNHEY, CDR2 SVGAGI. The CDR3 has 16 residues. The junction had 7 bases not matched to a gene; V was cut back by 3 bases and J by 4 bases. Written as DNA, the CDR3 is TGTGCCAGCAGTTATTACGGGACAGGGAAAGGAAACACCATATATTTT. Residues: CASSYYGTGKGNTIYF.

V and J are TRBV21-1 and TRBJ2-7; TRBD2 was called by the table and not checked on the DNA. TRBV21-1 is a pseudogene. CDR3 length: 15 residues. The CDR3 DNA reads TGTGCCAGCAGCAGAAGGACTAGCGGCTCCTACGAGCAGTACTTC. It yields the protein CASSRRTSGSYEQYF.

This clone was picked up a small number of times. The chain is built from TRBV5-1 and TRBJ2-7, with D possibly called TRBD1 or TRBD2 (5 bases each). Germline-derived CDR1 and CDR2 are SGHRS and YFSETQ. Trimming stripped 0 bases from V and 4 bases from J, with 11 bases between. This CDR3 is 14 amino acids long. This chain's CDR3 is CASSLAGALYEQYF. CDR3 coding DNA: TGCGCCAGCAGCTTGGCCGGGGCGTTATACGAGCAGTACTTC.

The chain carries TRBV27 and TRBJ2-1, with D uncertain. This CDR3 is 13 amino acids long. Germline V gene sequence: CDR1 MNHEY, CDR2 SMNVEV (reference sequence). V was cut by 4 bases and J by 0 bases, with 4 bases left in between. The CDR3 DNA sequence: TGTGCCAGCAGTTCGCCCTCCTACAATGAGCAGTTCTTC. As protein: CASSSPSYNEQFF.

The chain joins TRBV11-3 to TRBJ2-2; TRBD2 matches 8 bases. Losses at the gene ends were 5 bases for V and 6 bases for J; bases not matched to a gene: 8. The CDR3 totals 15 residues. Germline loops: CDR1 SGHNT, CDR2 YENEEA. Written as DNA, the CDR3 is TGTGCCAGCAGCCGCGGGGGGAGTGAGGCCGGGGAGCTGTTTTTT. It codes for CASSRGGSEAGELFF.

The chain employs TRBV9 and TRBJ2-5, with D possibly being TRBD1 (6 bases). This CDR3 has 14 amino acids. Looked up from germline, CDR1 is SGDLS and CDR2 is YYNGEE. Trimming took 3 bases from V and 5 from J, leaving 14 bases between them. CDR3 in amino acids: CASSGGQSPETQYF. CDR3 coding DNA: TGTGCCAGCAGCGGAGGACAGTCCCCGGAGACCCAGTACTTC. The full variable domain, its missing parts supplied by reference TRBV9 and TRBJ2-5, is DSGVTQTPKHLITATGQRVTLRCSPRSGDLSVYWYQQSLDQGLQFLIQYYNGEERAKGNILERFSAQQFPDLHSELNLSSLELGDSALYFCASSGGQSPETQYFGPGTRLLVL.

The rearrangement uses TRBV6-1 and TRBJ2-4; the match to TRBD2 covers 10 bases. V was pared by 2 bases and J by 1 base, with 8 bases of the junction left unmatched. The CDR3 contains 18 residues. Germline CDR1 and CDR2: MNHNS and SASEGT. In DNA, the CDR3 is TGTGCCAGCAGTGAACTAGCGGGAGTGGTTTTGGCCAAAAACATTCAGTACTTC. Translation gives CASSELAGVVLAKNIQYF.

The CDR3 spells CASSLRDRGNQPQHF. CDR3 in DNA: TGTGCCAGCAGCTTGCGGGATCGGGGCAATCAGCCCCAGCATTTT. The V call is TRBV11-2, the J call TRBJ1-5; D gene unclear. V lost 3 bases and J 2 bases, leaving 11 bases between the germline ends. This CDR3 is built from 15 residues. In germline, CDR1 is SGHAT, CDR2 FQNNGV.

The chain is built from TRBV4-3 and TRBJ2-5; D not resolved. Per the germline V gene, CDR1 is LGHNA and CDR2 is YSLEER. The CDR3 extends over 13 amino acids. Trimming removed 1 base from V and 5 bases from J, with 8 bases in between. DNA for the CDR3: TGCGCCAGCAGCCAAGGGCCGTTGGAGACCCAGTACTTC. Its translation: CASSQGPLETQYF.

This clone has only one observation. CDR3 loop: CASSPTAGGPGTGELFF. In DNA, the CDR3 is TGTGCCAGCAGCCCCACCGCGGGAGGGCCGGGGACCGGGGAGCTGTTTTTT. The rearrangement uses TRBV7-6 and TRBJ2-2; 9 positions agree with TRBD2. CDR1 is SGHVS, CDR2 FNYEAQ, per germline. Unmatched junction bases numbered 12, after V lost 5 bases and J lost 5 bases. CDR3 length: 17 residues.

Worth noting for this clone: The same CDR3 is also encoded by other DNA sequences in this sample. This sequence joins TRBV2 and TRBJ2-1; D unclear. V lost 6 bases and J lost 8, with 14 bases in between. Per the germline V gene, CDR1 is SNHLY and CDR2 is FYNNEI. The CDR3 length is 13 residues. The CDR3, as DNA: TGTGCCAGCAGCTGGATAAATAGGCATGAGCAGTTCTTC. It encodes CASSWINRHEQFF.

CDR3 loop: CASSDIRTRDEQYF. CDR3 coding DNA: TGTGCCAGCAGTGATATTCGTACCCGGGACGAGCAGTACTTC. J is TRBJ2-7 and V is TRBV6-1; D ambiguous. The germline V gene encodes CDR1 MNHNS and CDR2 SASEGT. CDR3 length: 14 residues. Trimming pared 3 bases from V and 5 bases from J, leaving 14 bases between.

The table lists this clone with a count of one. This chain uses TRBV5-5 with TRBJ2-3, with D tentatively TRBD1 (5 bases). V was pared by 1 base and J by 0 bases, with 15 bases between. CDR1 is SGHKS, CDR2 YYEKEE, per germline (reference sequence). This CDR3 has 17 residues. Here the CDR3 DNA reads TGTGCCAGCAGCTTGTTTCAAGGACAACTTAGCACAGATACGCAGTATTTT. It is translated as CASSLFQGQLSTDTQYF.

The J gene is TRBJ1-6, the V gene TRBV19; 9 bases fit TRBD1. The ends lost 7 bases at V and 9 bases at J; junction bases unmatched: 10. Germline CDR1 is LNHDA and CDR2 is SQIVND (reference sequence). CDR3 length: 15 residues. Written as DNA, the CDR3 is TGTGCCAGTAACCCCCGGGACAGGGTCACTTCACCCCTCCACTTT. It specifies CASNPRDRVTSPLHF.

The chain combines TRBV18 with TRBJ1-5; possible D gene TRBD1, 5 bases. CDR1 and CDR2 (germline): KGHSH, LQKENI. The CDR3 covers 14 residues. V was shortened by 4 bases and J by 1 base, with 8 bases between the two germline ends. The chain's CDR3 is CASSRQRSNQPQHF. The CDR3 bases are TGTGCCAGCTCACGACAGCGGAGCAATCAGCCCCAGCATTTT.

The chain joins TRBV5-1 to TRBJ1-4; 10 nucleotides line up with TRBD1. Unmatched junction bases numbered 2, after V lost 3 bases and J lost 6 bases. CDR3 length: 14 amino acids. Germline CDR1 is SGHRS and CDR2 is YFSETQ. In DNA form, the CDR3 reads TGCGCCAGCAGCTACGGACAGGGGGATGAAAAACTGTTTTTT. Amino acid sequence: CASSYGQGDEKLFF.

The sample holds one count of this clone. The CDR3 coding sequence is TGTGCCAGCAGCCAAGATCGGGGAGTGCAGTACTTC. Amino acid sequence: CASSQDRGVQYF. The chain uses TRBV3-1 (or the pseudogene TRBV3-2) and TRBJ2-7, with D possibly being TRBD2 (5 bases). CDR1 and CDR2 from the germline V gene are LGHDT and YNNKEL (reference sequence). V shed 0 bases and J shed 9 bases, with 9 bases lying between them. The CDR3 consists of 12 residues.

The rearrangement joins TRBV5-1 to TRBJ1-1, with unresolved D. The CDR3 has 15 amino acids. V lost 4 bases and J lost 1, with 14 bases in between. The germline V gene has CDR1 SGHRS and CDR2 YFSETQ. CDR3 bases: TGCGCCAGCAGCCCACTGCCAACAGAGAACACTGAAGCTTTCTTT. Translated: CASSPLPTENTEAFF.

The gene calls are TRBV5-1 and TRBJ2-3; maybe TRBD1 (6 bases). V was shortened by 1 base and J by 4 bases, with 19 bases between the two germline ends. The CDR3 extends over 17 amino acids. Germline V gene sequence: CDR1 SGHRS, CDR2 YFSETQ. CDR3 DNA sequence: TGCGCCAGCAGCTTGAACATCCCGAGGGGGTTCTCAGATACGCAGTATTTT. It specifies CASSLNIPRGFSDTQYF. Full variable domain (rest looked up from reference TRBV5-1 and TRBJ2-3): KAGVTQTPRYLIKTRGQQVTLSCSPISGHRSVSWYQQTPGQGLQFLFEYFSETQRNKGNFPGRFSGRQFSNSRSEMNVSTLELGDSALYLCASSLNIPRGFSDTQYFGPGTRLTVL.

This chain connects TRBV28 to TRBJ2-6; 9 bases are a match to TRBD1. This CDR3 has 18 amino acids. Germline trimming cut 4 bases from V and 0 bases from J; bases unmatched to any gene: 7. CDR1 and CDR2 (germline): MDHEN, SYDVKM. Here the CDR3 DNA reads TGTGCCAGCAGTTATTTAGGACAGGGGCCCTCTGGGGCCAACGTCCTGACTTTC. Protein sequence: CASSYLGQGPSGANVLTF.

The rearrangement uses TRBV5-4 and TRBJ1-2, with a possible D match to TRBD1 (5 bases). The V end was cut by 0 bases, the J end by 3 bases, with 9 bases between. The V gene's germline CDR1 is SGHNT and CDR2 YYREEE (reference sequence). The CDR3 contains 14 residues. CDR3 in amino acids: CASSLGGAHYGYTF. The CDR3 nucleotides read TGTGCCAGCAGCTTGGGAGGGGCTCACTATGGCTACACCTTC.

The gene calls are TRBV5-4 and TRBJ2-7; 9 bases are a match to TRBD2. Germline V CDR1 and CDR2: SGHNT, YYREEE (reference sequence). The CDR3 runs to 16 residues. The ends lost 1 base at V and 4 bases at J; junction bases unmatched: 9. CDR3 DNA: TGTGCCAGCAGCTTGAATGGACTAGCGAGGGGATACGAGCAGTACTTC. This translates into CASSLNGLARGYEQYF.